This T cell receptor beta chain emerged from a study of human thymus T cells (dated by TCRdb to the early 2020s). In terms of the full investigation: The study characterized TCR alpha and beta repertoires from seven to nine infant thymus samples and a few related peripheral blood samples. Donor ages ranged from roughly 6 to 244 days, and the cohort comprised six or seven male and a couple of female infants. Summary of the overall study and its limitations: Highly overlapping thymic TCR repertoires among unrelated individuals were reported in the related research. Usage of V and J gene segments appeared to be biased in both the thymic and the peripheral blood repertoires. Thymus samples yielded on average roughly 800,000 unique TCRB clonotypes, compared with 75,000 to 100,000 from blood samples.

The thymus tissue came from surgical resects taken out during corrective cardiac surgery. Immunologically healthy infants undergoing open corrective cardiac surgery for congenital heart defects in Finland were used as donors. Thymocytes were mechanically released from the tissue and were stored as pellets of about 9.5-31 million cells at -70 degrees C. A QIAsymphony instrument was used to extract genomic DNA from the frozen cell pellets. The immunoSEQ multiplex PCR assay was used to amplify the TCRB and TCRAD loci from a standardized quantity of quality-controlled genomic DNA. The amplicons covered the V(D)J region and were long enough to include the CDR3 and to identify the V and J genes. Through the commercial immunoSEQ service, the amplicons were sequenced on an Illumina platform. The paper's processing steps were these. Corrections for primer bias and sequencing errors followed previously described methods, while TCRAD and TCRB definitions were based on the IMGT database. The repertoires were analysed using immunoSEQ Analyzer 3.0 and VDJTools for basic statistics, V/J segment usage, diversity estimates, rarefaction and pairwise overlap. To estimate diversity, the Chao1, ChaoE, Efron-Thisted, Shannon and inverse Simpson indices were applied, and diversity was also estimated on datasets down-sampled to the smallest sample. Repertoire overlap used strict matching of CDR3 nucleotide sequence, V gene and J gene, with Jaccard-based multidimensional scaling clustering. This is the immuneACCESS table as TCRdb keeps it, with only in-frame sequences that have V and J called. A part of the clones is gone; compared with another copy, unresolved V genes explain less than half, and the rest is unexplained. That table is the source of V, J and clone size, and D and trimming were worked out from the DNA. Present in this sample are about 130,000 clones, about 95% of which were seen just once. The ten largest account for 0.02% to 0.025% of the sample.

On this clone: The clone's antigen remains unknown. No clone much larger than this one lies a single base away; base qualities are absent.

Trimming removed 1 base from V and 1 base from J, leaving 10 bases between the germline ends. Taken from cysteine to phenylalanine, the CDR3 has 15 residues. Of the read, only the CDR3 DNA is kept; its 45 bases are in frame from base 1. For CDR1 and CDR2, the germline V gene lists LGHNA and YSLEER. The sample consisted of thymus tissue. In this chain, TRBV4-3 is recombined with TRBJ1-1; TRBD1 is a weak D gene call, 6 bases matching. The receptor was derived from a boy under three years old with a congenital heart defect but otherwise immunologically healthy. The CDR3 region has the sequence CASSQAGQPNTEAFF. Read as DNA, the sequence is TGCGCCAGCAGCCAAGCCGGACAGCCGAACACTGAAGCTTTCTTT.